The clone carrying this T cell receptor beta chain was recorded many times. Its specificity is unknown. The CDR3 extends over 15 amino acids. Looked up from germline, CDR1 is DFQATT and CDR2 is SNEGSKA (reference sequence). The V and J ends lost 6 bases and 7 bases, in that order; junction bases with no gene match: 10. This specimen comes from a study of response to subunit inactivated influenza vaccine. Study results and limitations: The authors proposed limited new T cell recruitment per seasonal influenza vaccination.

In TCRdb, the RT-PCR reads were re-called with MiXCR into one record per CDR3 protein. This sample carries 500,000 to 550,000 distinct CDR3 sequences, about 7.6% of them seen once, and the ten largest clones take 13%. This material consisted of PBMCs from blood, taken around 25 months after vaccination. The chain employs TRBV20-1 and TRBJ2-1; TRBD1 matches 12 bases. This TCR was recovered from a man aged 50 to 69 who received an inactivated influenza vaccine. The CDR3 spells CSAIPGQGARNEQFF. The CDR3 DNA is TGCAGTGCCATTCCGGGACAGGGGGCGCGTAATGAGCAGTTCTTC.